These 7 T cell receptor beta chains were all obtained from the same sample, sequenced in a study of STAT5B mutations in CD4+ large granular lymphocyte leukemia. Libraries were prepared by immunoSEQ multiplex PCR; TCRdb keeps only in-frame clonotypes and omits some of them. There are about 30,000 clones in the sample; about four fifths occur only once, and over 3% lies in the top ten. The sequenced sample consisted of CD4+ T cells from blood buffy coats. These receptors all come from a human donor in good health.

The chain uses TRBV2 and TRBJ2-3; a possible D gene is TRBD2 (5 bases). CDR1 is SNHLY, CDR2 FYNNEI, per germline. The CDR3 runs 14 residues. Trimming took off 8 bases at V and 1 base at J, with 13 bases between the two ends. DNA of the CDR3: TGTGCCAGCGGAGGCTGGATTGGCACAGATACGCAGTATTTT. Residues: CASGGWIGTDTQYF.

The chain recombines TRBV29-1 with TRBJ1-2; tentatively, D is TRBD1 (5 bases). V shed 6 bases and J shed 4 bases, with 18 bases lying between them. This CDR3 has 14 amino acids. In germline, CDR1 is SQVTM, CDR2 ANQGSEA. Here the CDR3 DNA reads TGCAGCGTACCTTCCATGGCCGGGGGCTATGGCTACACCTTC. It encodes CSVPSMAGGYGYTF.

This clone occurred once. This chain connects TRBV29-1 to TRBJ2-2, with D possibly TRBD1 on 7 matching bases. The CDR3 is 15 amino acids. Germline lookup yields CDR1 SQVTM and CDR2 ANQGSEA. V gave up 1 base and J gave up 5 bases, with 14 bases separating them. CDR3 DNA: TGCAGCGTTGAAGTAAAGGGGGCGGGAACCGGGGAGCTGTTTTTT. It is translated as CSVEVKGAGTGELFF.

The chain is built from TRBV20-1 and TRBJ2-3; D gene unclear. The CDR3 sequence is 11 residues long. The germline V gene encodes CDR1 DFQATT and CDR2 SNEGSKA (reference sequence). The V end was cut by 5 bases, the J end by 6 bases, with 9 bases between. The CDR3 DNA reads TGCAGTGCTCCGAAGGTCGATACGCAGTATTTT. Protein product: CSAPKVDTQYF.

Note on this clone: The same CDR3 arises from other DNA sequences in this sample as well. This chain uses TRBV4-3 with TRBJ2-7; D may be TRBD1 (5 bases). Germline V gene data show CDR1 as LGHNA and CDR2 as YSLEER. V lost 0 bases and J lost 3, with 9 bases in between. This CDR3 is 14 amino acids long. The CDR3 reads CASSQEKGNYEQYF. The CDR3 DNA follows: TGCGCCAGCAGCCAAGAAAAGGGGAACTACGAGCAGTACTTC.

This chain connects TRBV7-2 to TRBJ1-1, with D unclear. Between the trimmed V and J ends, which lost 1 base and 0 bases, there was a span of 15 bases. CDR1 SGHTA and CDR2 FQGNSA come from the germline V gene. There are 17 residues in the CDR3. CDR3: CASSLGAQRALNTEAFF. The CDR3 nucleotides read TGTGCCAGCAGCTTAGGCGCTCAACGCGCCTTGAACACTGAAGCTTTCTTT.

The DNA for the CDR3 is TGTGCCTGGAAAACCAAGACAGTTTTGGGGGATCAGCCCCAGCATTTT. The encoded protein is CAWKTKTVLGDQPQHF. J is TRBJ1-5 and V is TRBV30; D perhaps matches TRBD1 (5 bases). The CDR3 loop spans 16 amino acids. V lost 4 bases and J lost 5, with 21 bases in between. Looked up from germline, CDR1 is GTSNPN and CDR2 is SVGIG (reference sequence).